These T cell receptor beta chains were read from a single sample in a study of T cell repertoires in cytomegalovirus infection. TCRdb reanalysed the reads using MiXCR and keeps one entry per CDR3 protein. The sample records roughly 310,000 distinct CDR3 sequences, about a sixth being singletons. What was sequenced was PBMCs. The source is a human donor in good health (CMV status not recorded). Some clones in this sample may be carry-over from other donors' samples. Both conserved end residues are part of each CDR3. Fields, in order: V gene, J gene, D gene, clone size, CDR3 protein, CDR3 DNA. A D gene is named only where the DNA matches it firmly. Not every row has a clone size; where given, it reads once, few, many or a size class.

V: TRBV19
J: TRBJ1-5
D: NA
size: few
CDR3: CASSIEAGFKPQHF
DNA: TGTGCCAGTAGTATAGAGGCAGGGTTTAAGCCCCAGCATTTT

V: TRBV18
J: TRBJ2-7
D: NA
size: NA
CDR3: CASSPLDSGLGEQYF
DNA: TGTGCCAGCTCACCACTCGACTCGGGACTTGGGGAGCAGTACTTC

V: TRBV11-2
J: TRBJ2-5
D: NA
size: NA
CDR3: CASSLDGQQETQYF
DNA: TGTGCCAGCAGCTTAGATGGGCAGCAAGAGACCCAGTACTTC

V: TRBV2
J: TRBJ2-1
D: NA
size: few
CDR3: CASSEVAEQFF
DNA: TGTGCCAGCAGTGAAGTAGCTGAGCAGTTCTTC

V: TRBV4-1
J: TRBJ2-6
D: NA
size: NA
CDR3: CASSQDTFNVLTF
DNA: TGCGCCAGCAGCCAAGACACTTTCAACGTCCTGACTTTC

V: TRBV7-9
J: TRBJ2-6
D: TRBD1
size: few
CDR3: CASSLAWDRALSSGANVLTF
DNA: TGTGCCAGCAGCTTAGCTTGGGACAGGGCATTGTCGTCTGGGGCCAACGTCCTGACTTTC

V: TRBV20-1
J: TRBJ1-4
D: NA
size: few
CDR3: CSALGTDNEKLFF
DNA: TGCAGTGCCCTCGGGACGGATAATGAAAAACTGTTTTTT

V: TRBV7-9
J: TRBJ2-5
D: TRBD1
size: few
CDR3: CASSLGQPRETQYF
DNA: TGTGCCAGCAGCCTGGGACAGCCTAGAGAGACCCAGTACTTC

V: TRBV5-5
J: TRBJ1-1
D: NA
size: few
CDR3: CASSFQDGFEAFF
DNA: TGTGCCAGCAGCTTCCAGGACGGCTTTGAAGCTTTCTTT

V: TRBV6-6
J: TRBJ1-4
D: TRBD1
size: many
CDR3: CASSSGQVIPAVNEKLFF
DNA: TGTGCCAGCAGCTCTGGACAGGTGATCCCCGCTGTTAATGAAAAACTGTTTTTT

V: TRBV20-1
J: TRBJ2-5
D: TRBD2
size: few
CDR3: CSARKAGGPLGGTQYF
DNA: TGCAGTGCTAGAAAAGCGGGGGGGCCCCTCGGTGGGACCCAGTACTTC

V: TRBV5-1
J: TRBJ2-5
D: NA
size: few
CDR3: CASSFGSYQETQYF
DNA: TGCGCCAGCAGCTTTGGCAGCTACCAAGAGACCCAGTACTTC

V: TRBV20-1
J: TRBJ1-6
D: TRBD1
size: many
CDR3: CSAGGQGRTNSPLHF
DNA: TGCAGTGCTGGGGGACAGGGCCGAACTAATTCACCCCTCCACTTT

V: TRBV6-1
J: TRBJ1-2
D: TRBD1
size: NA
CDR3: CATQGAGRNYGYTF
DNA: TGTGCCACCCAGGGGGCAGGGAGAAACTATGGCTACACCTTC

V: TRBV12-3/TRBV12-4
J: TRBJ1-3
D: NA
size: NA
CDR3: CASRMTGNTIYF
DNA: TGTGCCAGCAGGATGACTGGAAACACCATATATTTT

V: TRBV5-4
J: TRBJ1-2
D: TRBD1
size: NA
CDR3: CASVQTGSGYGYTF
DNA: TGTGCCAGCGTTCAGACAGGGTCGGGCTATGGCTACACCTTC

V: TRBV27
J: TRBJ1-2
D: NA
size: few
CDR3: CASSSRDRHPAYGYTF
DNA: TGTGCCAGCAGTTCTCGAGACAGGCACCCTGCGTATGGCTACACCTTC

V: TRBV7-2
J: TRBJ2-3
D: NA
size: many
CDR3: CASSLNPGILTDTQYF
DNA: TGTGCCAGCAGCTTAAATCCAGGGATCCTCACAGATACGCAGTATTTT

V: TRBV7-9
J: TRBJ2-7
D: TRBD2
size: NA
CDR3: CASSLGGLAVYEQYF
DNA: TGTGCCAGCAGCTTAGGGGGACTAGCGGTCTACGAGCAGTACTTC

V: TRBV6-1
J: TRBJ2-1
D: TRBD2
size: few
CDR3: CASGRVAGYNEQFF
DNA: TGTGCCAGCGGTAGGGTAGCGGGCTACAATGAGCAGTTCTTC

V: TRBV7-2
J: TRBJ1-2
D: NA
size: NA
CDR3: CASSLEVLGSYGYTF
DNA: TGTGCCAGCAGCTTAGAAGTACTGGGAAGCTATGGCTACACCTTC

V: TRBV7-2
J: TRBJ2-5
D: TRBD1
size: NA
CDR3: CASSSGTGRETQYF
DNA: TGTGCCAGCAGCTCCGGGACAGGGAGAGAGACCCAGTACTTC

V: TRBV6-2/TRBV6-3
J: TRBJ2-3
D: NA
size: many
CDR3: CASSTPFSLTRSDTQYF
DNA: TGTGCCAGCTCTACACCCTTCAGCTTGACTCGTTCAGATACGCAGTATTTT

V: TRBV7-2
J: TRBJ2-5
D: TRBD1
size: few
CDR3: CASSLAKTGGGETQYF
DNA: TGTGCCAGCAGCTTAGCCAAGACAGGGGGGGGAGAGACCCAGTACTTC

V: TRBV27
J: TRBJ1-2
D: NA
size: few
CDR3: CASSSGRRNGYTF
DNA: TGTGCCAGCAGTTCCGGACGGAGGAATGGCTACACCTTC

V: TRBV7-9
J: TRBJ2-5
D: TRBD1
size: NA
CDR3: CASSPGQGRQTQYF
DNA: TGTGCCAGCAGCCCGGGACAGGGTAGGCAGACCCAGTACTTC

V: TRBV2
J: TRBJ2-1
D: TRBD2
size: few
CDR3: CASSVTSRGDEQFF
DNA: TGTGCCAGCAGTGTAACTAGCCGGGGGGATGAGCAGTTCTTC

V: TRBV4-1
J: TRBJ2-1
D: TRBD1
size: few
CDR3: CASSQDSNRGRNEQFF
DNA: TGCGCCAGCAGCCAAGATTCGAACAGGGGGCGAAATGAGCAGTTCTTC

V: TRBV7-6
J: TRBJ2-3
D: TRBD2
size: NA
CDR3: CASSPVPWTSGGASTDTQYF
DNA: TGTGCCAGCAGCCCGGTCCCCTGGACTAGCGGGGGCGCTAGCACAGATACGCAGTATTTT

V: TRBV2
J: TRBJ1-6
D: TRBD1
size: NA
CDR3: CARGTGGSTGRSPLHF
DNA: TGTGCCAGGGGGACAGGGGGCTCCACCGGTAGGTCACCCCTCCACTTT

V: TRBV20-1
J: TRBJ1-2
D: TRBD1
size: NA
CDR3: CSAGGAGGNGYTF
DNA: TGCAGTGCTGGAGGGGCAGGGGGTAATGGCTACACCTTC

V: TRBV20-1
J: TRBJ2-3
D: TRBD1
size: NA
CDR3: CSARPDRDFTDTQYF
DNA: TGCAGTGCCCGACCGGACAGGGACTTCACAGATACGCAGTATTTT

V: TRBV7-2
J: TRBJ2-1
D: TRBD2
size: many
CDR3: CASSLGTSGGAYNEQFF
DNA: TGTGCCAGCAGCTTGGGAACTAGCGGGGGGGCCTACAATGAGCAGTTCTTC

V: TRBV19
J: TRBJ1-2
D: TRBD1
size: once
CDR3: CASSEPGQGALGDYGYTF
DNA: TGTGCCAGTAGTGAACCGGGACAGGGGGCGCTTGGGGACTATGGCTACACCTTC

V: TRBV20-1
J: TRBJ1-1
D: NA
size: many
CDR3: CSAREGGVNTEAFF
DNA: TGCAGTGCTAGAGAAGGGGGGGTGAACACTGAAGCTTTCTTT

V: TRBV18
J: TRBJ2-7
D: NA
size: many
CDR3: CASSPNDPGSFYSDEQYF
DNA: TGTGCCAGCTCTCCAAATGATCCAGGGTCATTCTACAGCGACGAGCAGTACTTC

V: TRBV4-2
J: TRBJ2-3
D: TRBD2
size: NA
CDR3: CASSQGTSSDTQYF
DNA: TGTGCCAGCAGCCAAGGGACTAGCTCAGATACGCAGTATTTT

V: TRBV20-1
J: TRBJ1-4
D: NA
size: few
CDR3: CSARGPPTAATNEKLFF
DNA: TGCAGTGCTAGAGGCCCCCCAACCGCCGCAACTAATGAAAAACTGTTTTTT

V: TRBV27
J: TRBJ2-2
D: NA
size: NA
CDR3: CASRPLYRAGTGELFF
DNA: TGTGCCAGCCGCCCCCTGTATCGGGCAGGGACCGGGGAGCTGTTTTTT

V: TRBV7-9
J: TRBJ2-5
D: TRBD1
size: NA
CDR3: CASSTGTGGSSVTQYF
DNA: TGTGCCAGCAGCACCGGGACAGGGGGCTCCTCAGTAACCCAGTACTTC

V: TRBV7-2
J: TRBJ2-3
D: TRBD2
size: many
CDR3: CASKNRGGHGTDTQYF
DNA: TGTGCCAGCAAAAACCGGGGGGGACATGGCACAGATACGCAGTATTTT

V: TRBV4-1
J: TRBJ1-5
D: NA
size: few
CDR3: CASSQGRGNQPQHF
DNA: TGCGCCAGCAGCCAAGGACGCGGCAATCAGCCCCAGCATTTT

V: TRBV18
J: TRBJ1-1
D: NA
size: few
CDR3: CASSPGSLNTEAFF
DNA: TGTGCCAGCTCACCAGGCAGCCTGAACACTGAAGCTTTCTTT

V: TRBV3-1
J: TRBJ2-3
D: NA
size: NA
CDR3: CASSQGEVTDTQYF
DNA: TGTGCCAGCAGCCAAGGGGAAGTCACAGATACGCAGTATTTT

V: TRBV7-2
J: TRBJ2-5
D: NA
size: many
CDR3: CASSLAASLGVETQYF
DNA: TGTGCCAGCAGCTTAGCCGCCAGCCTGGGAGTTGAGACCCAGTACTTC

V: TRBV5-1
J: TRBJ2-2
D: NA
size: NA
CDR3: CASSGQLNTGELFF
DNA: TGCGCCAGCAGTGGACAGTTGAACACCGGGGAGCTGTTTTTT

V: TRBV28
J: TRBJ1-5
D: NA
size: NA
CDR3: CASSLWVGRQPQHF
DNA: TGTGCCAGCAGTTTGTGGGTGGGCCGACAGCCCCAGCATTTT

V: TRBV20-1
J: TRBJ2-7
D: NA
size: NA
CDR3: CSAPYGYEQYF
DNA: TGCAGTGCCCCTTACGGATACGAGCAGTACTTC

V: TRBV7-2
J: TRBJ2-3
D: TRBD2
size: NA
CDR3: CASSSGGFTTDTQYF
DNA: TGTGCCAGCAGTAGCGGGGGGTTTACCACAGATACGCAGTATTTT

V: TRBV7-8
J: TRBJ1-3
D: NA
size: many
CDR3: CASSLARAGYLLSGNTIYF
DNA: TGTGCCAGCAGCTTAGCGAGGGCAGGGTATCTCTTGTCTGGAAACACCATATATTTT

V: TRBV5-4
J: TRBJ1-5
D: NA
size: few
CDR3: CASSCPTGSEPYQPQHF
DNA: TGTGCCAGCAGCTGTCCAACCGGGAGTGAACCATATCAGCCCCAGCATTTT

V: TRBV28
J: TRBJ1-1
D: NA
size: many
CDR3: CASSFGQGLGEAFF
DNA: TGTGCCAGCAGTTTCGGCCAGGGCTTGGGTGAAGCTTTCTTT

V: TRBV20-1
J: TRBJ2-1
D: TRBD1
size: NA
CDR3: CSAAGGEASSYNEQFF
DNA: TGCAGTGCCGCAGGGGGCGAGGCCTCCTCCTACAATGAGCAGTTCTTC

V: TRBV20-1
J: TRBJ2-7
D: TRBD2
size: few
CDR3: CSARDLAGGFNEQYF
DNA: TGCAGTGCTAGAGACCTAGCGGGGGGCTTCAACGAGCAGTACTTC

V: TRBV12-3/TRBV12-4
J: TRBJ1-5
D: TRBD1
size: few
CDR3: CASSNIQGNQPQHF
DNA: TGTGCCAGCAGCAACATACAGGGGAATCAGCCCCAGCATTTT

V: TRBV12-5
J: TRBJ1-4
D: TRBD1
size: few
CDR3: CASGSGPGGTEKLFF
DNA: TGTGCTAGTGGCTCAGGCCCAGGGGGGACTGAAAAACTGTTTTTT

V: TRBV12-3/TRBV12-4
J: TRBJ2-2
D: NA
size: many
CDR3: CASSLFGTLDTGELFF
DNA: TGTGCCAGCAGTTTGTTCGGGACCCTGGACACCGGGGAGCTGTTTTTT